One and the same sample provided the 7 T cell receptor beta chains below, sequenced in a study of Tregs in tolerant kidney transplant recipients. The protocol was immunoSEQ multiplex PCR, while the TCRdb copy is restricted to in-frame clones and leaves out a portion. The sample lists 100,000 to 130,000 clones, roughly 89% occurring once. The material was CD4+ T cells from blood, obtained before the transplant. The source of these receptors is a human donor who received a combined kidney and bone marrow transplant.

V is TRBV18 and J is TRBJ2-3; TRBD1 is a possible D gene (5 bases). The germline V gene encodes CDR1 KGHSH and CDR2 LQKENI. V lost 5 bases to trimming and J lost 0 bases, with 12 bases between them. This CDR3 comprises 15 residues. CDR3 in amino acids: CASSDSMVSTDTQYF. The CDR3 coding sequence is TGTGCCAGCTCAGACAGTATGGTCAGCACAGATACGCAGTATTTT.

The rearrangement joins TRBV10-3 to TRBJ1-2, with D unclear. The CDR3 runs 11 residues. V was cut by 6 bases and J by 2 bases, with 4 bases left in between. The germline V gene has CDR1 ENHRY and CDR2 SYGVKD. The CDR3 here is CAISVNYGYTF. CDR3 bases: TGTGCCATCAGCGTGAACTATGGCTACACCTTC.

The gene calls are TRBV10-2 and TRBJ2-3; D is unresolved. The CDR3 length is 14 residues. CDR1 is WSHSY, CDR2 SAAADI, per germline. Trimming shortened V by 4 bases and J by 6 bases, and 14 bases separated the two germline ends. The CDR3 DNA reads as TGCGCCAGCAGTGGCGGAGATCCGCCTGATACGCAGTATTTT. It codes for CASSGGDPPDTQYF.

The rearrangement joins TRBV18 to TRBJ2-7; 8 positions match TRBD2. Trimming took 0 bases from V and 7 from J; bases not matched to a gene: 8. CDR1 is KGHSH and CDR2 is LQKENI in the germline V gene. CDR3 length equals 15 residues. The DNA for the CDR3 is TGTGCCAGCTCACCACCAATAGCGGGGCCCGAGGAGCAGTACTTC. Translation gives CASSPPIAGPEEQYF.

The chain has TRBV10-2 and TRBJ2-2; possible D gene TRBD1, 6 bases. Germline CDR1 WSHSY, CDR2 SAAADI. Trimming took 9 bases from V and 1 from J, leaving 15 bases between them. CDR3 length equals 15 residues. The CDR3 coding sequence is TGCGCCAGTCACCACAGGGCTTTGAACACCGGGGAGCTGTTTTTT. Its translation: CASHHRALNTGELFF.

This chain connects TRBV19 to TRBJ2-2; D unclear. V was shortened by 1 base and J by 7 bases, with 16 bases between the two germline ends. The germline gives CDR1 LNHDA, CDR2 SQIVND (reference sequence). The CDR3 is 16 amino acids. CDR3 coding DNA: TGTGCCAGTAGTATAGCACACCTTATGCCCATCGGGGAGCTGTTTTTT. Amino acids: CASSIAHLMPIGELFF.

The J gene is TRBJ1-5, the V gene TRBV5-5; weak D call: TRBD1 (5 bases). V lost 4 bases and J 3 bases, leaving 17 bases between the germline ends. This CDR3 is built from 16 residues. The germline V gene has CDR1 SGHKS and CDR2 YYEKEE (reference sequence). CDR3 nucleotides: TGTGCCAGCAGCAGAACGACAGCAGTCATCAATCAGCCCCAGCATTTT. It specifies CASSRTTAVINQPQHF.